This TCR beta chain was retrieved from a study of CD8+CD57+ T cells in acquired aplastic anemia. Study-level background: Each DNA sample taken from sorted CD4+ and CD8+ cells came to about 3.2 ug on average.

Template material for TCR beta VDJ and CDR3 profiling consisted of genomic DNA. TCRdb used MiXCR to reprocess the reads, holding one entry per CDR3 protein. The sample gives some 120,000 distinct CDR3 sequences, over 30% of which show up once; around 2.5% is in the top ten. This CDR3 has 17 residues. Germline CDR1 and CDR2: MNHEY and SVGAGI. Losses at the gene ends were 2 bases for V and 7 bases for J; bases not matched to a gene: 9. It was patients with CD8+CD57+ cell expansion by flow cytometry who were chosen for sequencing. The source is a human donor with aplastic anemia. Sequencing was performed on sorted CD4+, CD8+, or CD8+CD57+ T cells (not recorded which) from PBMCs. The V call is TRBV6-5, the J call TRBJ2-2, with TRBD2 matching 11 bases. CDR3 coding DNA: TGTGCCAGCAGTTACATTAGACTAGCGGGGACGAACGGGGAGCTGTTTTTT. As protein: CASSYIRLAGTNGELFF.